This entry lists 20 T cell receptor beta chains sequenced from one sample in a study of T cell responses to AZD1222 COVID-19 vaccine. The method was immunoSEQ multiplex PCR; TCRdb's version includes in-frame clones alone and lacks a portion of them. In the table there are approximately 130,000 clones, approximately 93% of which are singletons. The specimen comprised peripheral blood, sampled on day 0 of AZD1222 vaccination. The receptors originated from an adult in good health.

V usage is TRBV6-5 and J usage is TRBJ2-7; D unresolved. V lost 5 bases, J lost 4 bases, and 18 bases lay in between. In germline, CDR1 is MNHEY, CDR2 SVGAGI. This CDR3 comprises 15 residues. CDR3 DNA sequence: TGTGCCAGCAGTCCTCAAATTGGTTCCCCTTACGAGCAGTACTTC. Protein sequence: CASSPQIGSPYEQYF.

The V gene is TRBV6-5, the J gene TRBJ1-5; 11 nucleotides agree with TRBD1. CDR1 and CDR2 from the germline V gene are MNHEY and SVGAGI. This CDR3 spans 14 amino acids. The ends lost 6 bases at V and 6 bases at J; junction bases unmatched: 4. CDR3 DNA sequence: TGTGCCAGCAGCCTGGACAGGGGGCTTCAGCCCCAGCATTTT. Translation gives CASSLDRGLQPQHF.

The chain has TRBV9 and TRBJ2-7; D is uncertain. The V gene lost 1 base and the J gene lost 6 bases, with 11 bases spanning the gap. Germline V gene sequence: CDR1 SGDLS, CDR2 YYNGEE. The length of the CDR3 is 13 residues. The CDR3 sequence: CASSVSAYSEQYF. CDR3 bases: TGTGCCAGCAGCGTATCTGCCTACAGCGAGCAGTACTTC.

The chain has TRBV11-2 and TRBJ1-1, with D possibly TRBD1 on 5 matching bases. This CDR3 is 13 amino acids long. Trimming removed 1 base from V and 9 bases from J, with 12 bases in between. CDR1 is SGHAT, CDR2 FQNNGV, per germline. CDR3 sequence: CASSLVDSQKAFF. CDR3 nucleotide sequence: TGTGCCAGCAGCTTAGTCGACAGCCAAAAAGCTTTCTTT.

The V call is TRBV4-1, the J call TRBJ1-5; 10 bases are shared with TRBD1. CDR3 length equals 16 residues. CDR1 MGHRA and CDR2 YSYEKL come from the germline V gene. V shed 4 bases, J shed 1 base, and the junction held 4 bases outside the gene matches. The CDR3 reads CASSRAGQGSNQPQHF. CDR3 nucleotides: TGCGCCAGCAGCCGGGCGGGACAGGGGAGCAATCAGCCCCAGCATTTT.

The chain combines TRBV11-2 with TRBJ1-1; D is ambiguous. CDR1 is SGHAT, CDR2 FQNNGV, per germline. V lost 1 base and J 1 base, leaving 16 bases between the germline ends. This CDR3 is 17 amino acids long. CDR3 in amino acids: CASSLARRLHPNTEAFF. In DNA, the CDR3 is TGTGCCAGCAGCTTAGCCCGACGGCTACACCCGAACACTGAAGCTTTCTTT.

The chain uses TRBV4-1 and TRBJ1-2; D is undetermined. Germline V gene lookup returns CDR1 MGHRA and CDR2 YSYEKL. The germline V and J ends were trimmed by 4 bases and 4 bases, with 25 bases remaining between them. The CDR3 is 18 amino acids. The DNA of the CDR3 is TGCGCCAGCAGCCCCCACCCTTCCCGGACCGACACCTTCTATGGCTACACCTTC. Translating it yields CASSPHPSRTDTFYGYTF.

This clone has only a few counts. Written as DNA, the CDR3 is TGTGCCAGCAGCAAAGGGGTCTCACCCCTCCACTTT. The encoded protein is CASSKGVSPLHF. The chain is built from TRBV21-1 and TRBJ1-6. TRBV21-1 is an annotated pseudogene. This CDR3 is 12 amino acids long.

This rearrangement joins TRBV27 to TRBJ1-2, with D unresolved. Germline assignment: CDR1 MNHEY and CDR2 SMNVEV (reference sequence). Trimming took off 5 bases at V and 4 bases at J, with 11 bases between the two ends. This CDR3 comprises 13 residues. The CDR3 nucleotides read TGTGCCAGCAGTCTCGGACGGACCTATGGCTACACCTTC. This translates into CASSLGRTYGYTF.

Comment on this clone: At one of its ends the junction is not consistent with the germline gene, which may arise from a read error. The J gene is TRBJ2-5, the V gene TRBV3-1 (or the pseudogene TRBV3-2); D is unclear. The CDR3 has 13 amino acids. Germline CDR1 and CDR2: LGHDT and YNNKEL (reference sequence). The chain's CDR3 is CASSQRLGEAQYF. The CDR3 DNA reads as TGTGCCAGCAGCCAAAGGCTAGGAGAGGCCCAGTACTTC.

This chain uses TRBV12-5 with TRBJ1-1; D remains unclear. This CDR3 is 13 amino acids long. Germline V gene sequence: CDR1 LGHNT, CDR2 FRNRAP. V lost 2 bases and J 7 bases, leaving 11 bases between the germline ends. The CDR3 region is CASGLRGDSEAFF. The CDR3 DNA reads TGTGCTAGTGGTTTGCGTGGGGATAGTGAAGCTTTCTTT. The full variable domain, completed using reference TRBV12-5 and TRBJ1-1, is DARVTQTPRHKVTEMGQEVTMRCQPILGHNTVFWYRQTMMQGLELLAYFRNRAPLDDSGMPKDRFSAEMPDATLATLKIQPSEPRDSAVYFCASGLRGDSEAFFGQGTRLTVV.

The V and J genes are TRBV6-6 and TRBJ2-5, with D perhaps TRBD2 (5 bases). V was clipped by 6 bases and J by 6 bases, with 14 bases between them. The CDR3 sequence is 13 residues long. Looked up from germline, CDR1 is MNHNY and CDR2 is SVGAGI (reference sequence). CDR3 coding DNA: TGTGCCAGCAGGGACTTAGGGTTTCAGACCCAGTACTTC. Amino acids: CASRDLGFQTQYF.

This clone was seen only once. The chain carries TRBV7-2 and TRBJ2-1, with D unclear. In germline, CDR1 is SGHTA, CDR2 FQGNSA. The V and J ends lost 3 bases and 4 bases respectively, with 10 bases between them. This CDR3 is built from 14 residues. The chain's CDR3 is CASSFGQLYNEQFF. CDR3 nucleotides: TGTGCCAGCAGCTTTGGTCAGCTTTACAATGAGCAGTTCTTC.

V and J are TRBV7-2 and TRBJ1-1; D gene ambiguous. The CDR3 loop spans 16 amino acids. Trimming left V 2 bases short and J 0 bases short, with 13 bases between. Germline values: CDR1 SGHTA, CDR2 FQGNSA. The CDR3 DNA sequence: TGTGCCAGCAGCTTAAAAGCGGGGTACATGAACACTGAAGCTTTCTTT. It is translated as CASSLKAGYMNTEAFF.

This chain connects TRBV5-6 to TRBJ1-1, with TRBD1 identical over 9 bases. This CDR3 comprises 16 residues. Germline V lookup: CDR1 SGHDT, CDR2 YYEEEE. V lost 1 base, J lost 0 bases, and 4 bases stayed unmatched. This CDR3 reads CASSLNRGRVNTEAFF. CDR3 coding DNA: TGTGCCAGCAGCTTGAACAGGGGGCGCGTGAACACTGAAGCTTTCTTT.

V is TRBV5-1 and J is TRBJ1-1, with D possibly being TRBD1 (5 bases). The CDR3 length is 11 residues. The V end lost 6 bases, the J end lost 9 bases, and 12 bases lay between the germline ends. Germline V gives CDR1 SGHRS, CDR2 YFSETQ. The DNA for the CDR3 is TGCGCCAGCACCCAGGGTCGCCAAGCTTTCTTT. Protein product: CASTQGRQAFF.

This clone occurred a few times. V gene TRBV7-2 combines with J gene TRBJ1-4, with TRBD1 as a possible D gene (6 bases). Germline assignment: CDR1 SGHTA and CDR2 FQGNSA. The ends were cut back, 5 bases at V and 0 bases at J, with 10 bases in the middle. This CDR3 contains 15 residues. The CDR3 nucleotides read TGTGCCAGCAGCCTAACAGGGACAACTAATGAAAAACTGTTTTTT. Translated: CASSLTGTTNEKLFF. Looking up the rest from reference TRBV7-2 and TRBJ1-4 gives the full variable domain: GAGVSQSPSNKVTEKGKDVELRCDPISGHTALYWYRQSLGQGLEFLIYFQGNSAPDKSGLPSDRFSAERTGGSVSTLTIQRTQQEDSAVYLCASSLTGTTNEKLFFGSGTQLSVL.

The chain is built from TRBV5-6 and TRBJ1-2; possibly TRBD1 for D (5 bases). The germline gives CDR1 SGHDT, CDR2 YYEEEE. This CDR3 is 13 amino acids long. The V end lost 3 bases, the J end lost 2 bases, and 8 bases lay between the germline ends. CDR3 sequence (DNA): TGTGCCAGCAGCTCAGGGCCCAACTATGGCTACACCTTC. Amino acid sequence: CASSSGPNYGYTF.

In regard to this clone: Other DNA sequences in the sample encode the same CDR3. The chain has TRBV6-5 and TRBJ1-1, with D possibly matching TRBD1 (5 bases). Germline V gives CDR1 MNHEY, CDR2 SVGAGI. CDR3 length equals 14 residues. Trimming removed 0 bases from V and 6 bases from J, with 11 bases in between. For the CDR3, the DNA is TGTGCCAGCAGTTACTCGAGGCAGGGTTCTGAAGCTTTCTTT. The encoded protein is CASSYSRQGSEAFF.

J is TRBJ2-3 and V is TRBV5-5; D not resolved. CDR3 size: 16 residues. From germline, CDR1 is SGHKS and CDR2 YYEKEE (reference sequence). Trimming cost V 3 bases and J 4 bases, with 18 bases left between them. Here the CDR3 DNA reads TGTGCCAGCAGCTCTCTACCGCCACAAAGGCCAGATACGCAGTATTTT. Protein: CASSSLPPQRPDTQYF.